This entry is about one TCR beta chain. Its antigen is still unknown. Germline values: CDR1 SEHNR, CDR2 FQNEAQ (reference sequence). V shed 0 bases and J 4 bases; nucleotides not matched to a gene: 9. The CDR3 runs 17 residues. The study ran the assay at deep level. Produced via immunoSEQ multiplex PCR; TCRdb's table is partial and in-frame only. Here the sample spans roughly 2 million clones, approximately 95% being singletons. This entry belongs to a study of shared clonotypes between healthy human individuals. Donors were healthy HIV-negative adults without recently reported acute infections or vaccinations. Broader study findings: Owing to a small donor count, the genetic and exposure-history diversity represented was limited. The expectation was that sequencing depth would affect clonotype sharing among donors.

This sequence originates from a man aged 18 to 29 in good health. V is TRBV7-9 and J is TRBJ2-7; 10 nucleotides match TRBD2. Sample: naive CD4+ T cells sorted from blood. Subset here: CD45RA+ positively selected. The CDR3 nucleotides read TGTGCCAGCAGCTTAGCTAGCGGGAGGTCCGGTCGGTACGAGCAGTACTTC. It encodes CASSLASGRSGRYEQYF.